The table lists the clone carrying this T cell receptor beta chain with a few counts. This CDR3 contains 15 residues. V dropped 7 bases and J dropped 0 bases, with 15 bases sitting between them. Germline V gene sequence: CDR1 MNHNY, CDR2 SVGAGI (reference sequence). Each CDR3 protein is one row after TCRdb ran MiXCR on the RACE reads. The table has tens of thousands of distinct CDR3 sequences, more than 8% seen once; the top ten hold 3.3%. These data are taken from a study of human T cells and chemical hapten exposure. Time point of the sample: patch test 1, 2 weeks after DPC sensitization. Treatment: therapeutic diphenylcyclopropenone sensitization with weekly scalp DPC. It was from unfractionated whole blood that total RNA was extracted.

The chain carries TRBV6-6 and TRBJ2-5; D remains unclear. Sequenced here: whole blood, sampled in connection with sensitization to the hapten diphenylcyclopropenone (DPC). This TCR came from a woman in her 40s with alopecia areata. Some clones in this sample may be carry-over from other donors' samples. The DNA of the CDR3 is TGTGCCAGCACGACTCTTTGGACGTACCAAGAGACCCAGTACTTC. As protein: CASTTLWTYQETQYF.